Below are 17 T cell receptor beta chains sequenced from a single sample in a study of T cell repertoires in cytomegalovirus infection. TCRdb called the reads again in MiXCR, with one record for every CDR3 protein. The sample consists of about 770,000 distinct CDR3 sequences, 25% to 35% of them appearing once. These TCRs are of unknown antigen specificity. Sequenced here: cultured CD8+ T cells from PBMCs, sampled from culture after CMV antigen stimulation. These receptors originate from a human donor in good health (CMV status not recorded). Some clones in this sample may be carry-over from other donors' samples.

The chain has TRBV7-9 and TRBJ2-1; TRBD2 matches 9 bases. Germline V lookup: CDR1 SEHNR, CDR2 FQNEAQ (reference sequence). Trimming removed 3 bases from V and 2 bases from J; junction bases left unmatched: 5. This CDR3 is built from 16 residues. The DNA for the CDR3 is TGTGCCAGCAGCTTCTCTAGCGGGGACCCCTACAATGAGCAGTTCTTC. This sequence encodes CASSFSSGDPYNEQFF.

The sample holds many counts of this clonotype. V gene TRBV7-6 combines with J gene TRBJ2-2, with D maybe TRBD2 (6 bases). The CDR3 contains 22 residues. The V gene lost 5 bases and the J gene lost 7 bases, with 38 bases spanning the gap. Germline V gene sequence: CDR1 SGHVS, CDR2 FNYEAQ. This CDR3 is CASSRYLGTSGDINTKNGELFF. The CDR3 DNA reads TGTGCCAGCAGCCGGTACCTCGGGACTTCAGGAGACATAAACACGAAGAACGGGGAGCTGTTTTTT.

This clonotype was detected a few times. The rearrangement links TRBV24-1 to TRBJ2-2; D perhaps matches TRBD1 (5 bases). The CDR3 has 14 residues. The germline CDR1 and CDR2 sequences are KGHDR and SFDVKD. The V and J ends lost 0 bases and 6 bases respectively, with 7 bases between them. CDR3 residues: CATSDLQGSGELFF. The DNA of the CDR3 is TGTGCCACCAGTGATTTGCAGGGTTCCGGGGAGCTGTTTTTT.

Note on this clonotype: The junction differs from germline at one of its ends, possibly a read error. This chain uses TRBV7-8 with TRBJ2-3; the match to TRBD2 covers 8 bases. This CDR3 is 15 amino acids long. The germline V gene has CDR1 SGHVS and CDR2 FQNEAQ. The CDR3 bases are TGTGCCGGCAGCTTAGCGGGGTCCTACACAGATACGCAGTATTTT. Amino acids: CAGSLAGSYTDTQYF.

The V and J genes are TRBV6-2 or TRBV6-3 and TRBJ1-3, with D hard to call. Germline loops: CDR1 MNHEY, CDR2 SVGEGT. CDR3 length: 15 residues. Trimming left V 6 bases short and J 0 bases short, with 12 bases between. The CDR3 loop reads CASSPLATSGNTIYF. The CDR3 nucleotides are TGTGCCAGCAGCCCCCTGGCGACCTCTGGAAACACCATATATTTT.

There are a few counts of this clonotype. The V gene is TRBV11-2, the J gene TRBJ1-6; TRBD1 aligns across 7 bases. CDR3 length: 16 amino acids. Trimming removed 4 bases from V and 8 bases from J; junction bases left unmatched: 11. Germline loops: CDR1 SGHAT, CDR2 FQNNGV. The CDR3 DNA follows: TGTGCCAGCAGCTATTCACCCGGGACAGCTTATTCACCCCTCCACTTT. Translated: CASSYSPGTAYSPLHF.

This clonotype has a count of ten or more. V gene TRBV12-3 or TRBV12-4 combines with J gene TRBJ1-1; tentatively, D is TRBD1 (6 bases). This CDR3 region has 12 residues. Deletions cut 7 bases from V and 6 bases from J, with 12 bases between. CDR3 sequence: CASTTGTAEAFF. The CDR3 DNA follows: TGTGCCAGCACCACAGGGACGGCTGAAGCTTTCTTT.

The CDR3 nucleotides read TGTGCCAGCAGCCTTTCAAGGAGGGAGAATCAGCCCCAGCATTTT. Its translation is CASSLSRRENQPQHF. The rearrangement uses TRBV3-1 and TRBJ1-5; unclear D gene. The length of the CDR3 is 15 residues. Germline-derived CDR1 and CDR2 are LGHDT and YNNKEL (reference sequence). V was cut by 4 bases and J by 4 bases, with 14 bases left in between.

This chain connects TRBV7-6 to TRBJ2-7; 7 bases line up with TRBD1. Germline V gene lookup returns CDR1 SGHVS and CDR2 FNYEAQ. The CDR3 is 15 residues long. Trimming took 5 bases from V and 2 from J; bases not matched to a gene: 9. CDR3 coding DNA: TGTGCCAGCAGCCCGAGGACAGGAGAAGCCTACGAGCAGTACTTC. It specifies CASSPRTGEAYEQYF.

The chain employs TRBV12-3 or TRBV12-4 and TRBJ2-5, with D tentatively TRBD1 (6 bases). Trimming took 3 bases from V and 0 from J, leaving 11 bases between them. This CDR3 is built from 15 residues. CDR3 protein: CASSFTGINQETQYF. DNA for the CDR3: TGTGCCAGCAGTTTTACAGGGATAAACCAAGAGACCCAGTACTTC.

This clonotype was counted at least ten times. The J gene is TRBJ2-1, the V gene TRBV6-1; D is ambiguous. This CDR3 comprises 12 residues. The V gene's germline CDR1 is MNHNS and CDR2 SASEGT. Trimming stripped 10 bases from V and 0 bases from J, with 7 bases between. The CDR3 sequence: CATLDSYNEQFF. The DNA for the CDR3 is TGTGCCACCCTCGACTCCTACAATGAGCAGTTCTTC.

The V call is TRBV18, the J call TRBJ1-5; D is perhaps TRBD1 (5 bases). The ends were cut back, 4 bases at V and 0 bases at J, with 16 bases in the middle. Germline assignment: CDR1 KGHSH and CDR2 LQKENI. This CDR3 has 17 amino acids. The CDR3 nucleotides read TGTGCCAGCTCACTCGACAGTATTGTTCATAGCAATCAGCCCCAGCATTTT. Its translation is CASSLDSIVHSNQPQHF.

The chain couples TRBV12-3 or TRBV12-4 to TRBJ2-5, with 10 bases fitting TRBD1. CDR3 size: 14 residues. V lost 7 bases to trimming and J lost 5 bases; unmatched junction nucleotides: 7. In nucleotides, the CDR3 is TGTGCCAGCAATGATGGGACAGGGGCCGAGACCCAGTACTTC. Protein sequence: CASNDGTGAETQYF.

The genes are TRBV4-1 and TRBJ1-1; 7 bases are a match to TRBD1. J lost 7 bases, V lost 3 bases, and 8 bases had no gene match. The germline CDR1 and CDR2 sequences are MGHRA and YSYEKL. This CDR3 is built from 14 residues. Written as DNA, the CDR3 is TGCGCCAGCAGCCAGCAGGGGGTTCGAAATGAAGCTTTCTTT. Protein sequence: CASSQQGVRNEAFF.

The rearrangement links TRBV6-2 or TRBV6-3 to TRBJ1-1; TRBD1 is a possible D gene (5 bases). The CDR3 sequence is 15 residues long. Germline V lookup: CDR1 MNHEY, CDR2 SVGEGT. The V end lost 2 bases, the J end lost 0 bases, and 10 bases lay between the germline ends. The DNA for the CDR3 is TGTGCCAGCAGTTACCGGGCAGGGATGAACACTGAAGCTTTCTTT. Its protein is CASSYRAGMNTEAFF.

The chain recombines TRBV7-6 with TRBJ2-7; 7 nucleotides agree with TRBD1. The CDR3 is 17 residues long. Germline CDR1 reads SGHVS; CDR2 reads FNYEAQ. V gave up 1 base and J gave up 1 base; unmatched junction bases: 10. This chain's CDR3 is CASSLGVRDRLSYEQYF. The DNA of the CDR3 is TGTGCCAGCAGCTTAGGGGTCCGGGACAGACTTTCCTACGAGCAGTACTTC. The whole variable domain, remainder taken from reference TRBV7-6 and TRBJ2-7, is GAGVSQSPRYKVTKRGQDVALRCDPISGHVSLYWYRQALGQGPEFLTYFNYEAQQDKSGLPNDRFSAERPEGSISTLTIQRTEQRDSAMYRCASSLGVRDRLSYEQYFGPGTRLTVT.

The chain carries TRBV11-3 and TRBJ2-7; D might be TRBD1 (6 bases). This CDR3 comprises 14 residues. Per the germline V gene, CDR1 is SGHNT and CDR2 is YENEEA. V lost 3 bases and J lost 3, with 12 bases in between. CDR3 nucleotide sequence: TGTGCCAGCAGCTTCGAGGGGGACGGCTACGAGCAGTACTTC. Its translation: CASSFEGDGYEQYF.